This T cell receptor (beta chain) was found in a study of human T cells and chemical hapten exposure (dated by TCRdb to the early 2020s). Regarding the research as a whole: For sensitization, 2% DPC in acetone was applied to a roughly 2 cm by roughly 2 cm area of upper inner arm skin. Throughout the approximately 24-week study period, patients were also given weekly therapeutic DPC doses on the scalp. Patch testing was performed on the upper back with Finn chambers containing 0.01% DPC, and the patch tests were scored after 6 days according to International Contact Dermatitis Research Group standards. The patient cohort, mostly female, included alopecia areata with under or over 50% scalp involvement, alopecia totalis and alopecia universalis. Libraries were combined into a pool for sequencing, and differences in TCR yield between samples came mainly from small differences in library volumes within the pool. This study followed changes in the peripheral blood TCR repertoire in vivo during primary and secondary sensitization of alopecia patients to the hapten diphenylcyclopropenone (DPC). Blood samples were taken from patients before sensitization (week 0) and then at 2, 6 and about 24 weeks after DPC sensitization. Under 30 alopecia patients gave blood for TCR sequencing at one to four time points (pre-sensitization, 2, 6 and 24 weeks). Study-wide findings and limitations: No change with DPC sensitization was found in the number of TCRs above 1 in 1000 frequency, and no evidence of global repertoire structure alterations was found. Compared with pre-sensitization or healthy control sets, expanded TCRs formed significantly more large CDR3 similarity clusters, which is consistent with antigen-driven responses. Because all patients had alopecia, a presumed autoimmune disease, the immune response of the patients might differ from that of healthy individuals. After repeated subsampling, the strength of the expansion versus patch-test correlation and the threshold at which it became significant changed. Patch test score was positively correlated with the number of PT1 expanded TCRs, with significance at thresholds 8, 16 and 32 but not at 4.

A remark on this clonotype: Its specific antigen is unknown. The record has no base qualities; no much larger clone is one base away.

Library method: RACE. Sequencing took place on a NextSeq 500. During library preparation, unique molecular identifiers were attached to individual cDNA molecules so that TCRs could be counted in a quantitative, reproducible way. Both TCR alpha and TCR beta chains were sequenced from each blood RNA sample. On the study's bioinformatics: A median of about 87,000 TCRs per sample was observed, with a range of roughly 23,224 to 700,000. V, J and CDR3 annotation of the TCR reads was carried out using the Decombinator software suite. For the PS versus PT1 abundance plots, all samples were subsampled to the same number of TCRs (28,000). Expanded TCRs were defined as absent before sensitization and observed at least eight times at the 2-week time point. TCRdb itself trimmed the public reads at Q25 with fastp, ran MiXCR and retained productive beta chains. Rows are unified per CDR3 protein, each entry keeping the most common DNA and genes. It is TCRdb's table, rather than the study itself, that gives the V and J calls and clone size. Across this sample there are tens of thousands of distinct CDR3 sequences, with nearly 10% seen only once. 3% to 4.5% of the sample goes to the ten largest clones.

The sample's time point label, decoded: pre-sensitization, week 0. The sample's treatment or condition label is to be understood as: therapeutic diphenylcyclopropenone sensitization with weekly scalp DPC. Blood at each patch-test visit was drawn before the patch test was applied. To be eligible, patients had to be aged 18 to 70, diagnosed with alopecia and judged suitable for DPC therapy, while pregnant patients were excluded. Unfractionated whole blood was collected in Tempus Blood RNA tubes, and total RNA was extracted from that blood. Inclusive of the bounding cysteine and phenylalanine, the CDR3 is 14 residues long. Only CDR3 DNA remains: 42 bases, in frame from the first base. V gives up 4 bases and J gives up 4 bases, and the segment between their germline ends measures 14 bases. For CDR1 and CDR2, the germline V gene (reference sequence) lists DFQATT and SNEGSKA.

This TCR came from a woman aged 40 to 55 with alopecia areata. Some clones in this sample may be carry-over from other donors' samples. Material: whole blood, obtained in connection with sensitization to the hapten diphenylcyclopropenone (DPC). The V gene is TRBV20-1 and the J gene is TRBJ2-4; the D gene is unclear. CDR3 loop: CSATGRNPKNIQYF. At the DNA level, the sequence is TGCAGTGCTACCGGACGGAACCCTAAAAACATTCAGTACTTC.